This T cell receptor (beta chain) is drawn from a study of blood T cell repertoires in COVID-19. Germline V gene sequence: CDR1 MNHEY, CDR2 SMNVEV (reference sequence). CDR3 length: 15 residues. The trim removed 3 bases at V and 2 bases at J, leaving 4 bases unmatched. Per the original data handling: Amplification with reference gene primers provided the estimates of nucleated cell counts. Generated by immunoSEQ multiplex PCR, the TCRdb table keeps only in-frame clones and is missing some. That table supplies the V and J calls and clone size; D and trimming were determined from the DNA. The sample contains some 190,000 clones, about 83% of which appear only once.

The chain couples TRBV27 to TRBJ2-7; 10 nucleotides agree with TRBD1. The specimen sequenced was PBMCs or T cells enriched from blood (not recorded which). This TCR derives from a woman aged 25 to 39 who had been exposed to COVID-19. CDR3 in amino acids: CASSFLGQGAYEQYF. In nucleotides, the CDR3 is TGTGCCAGCAGTTTTCTTGGACAGGGGGCCTACGAGCAGTACTTC.